Sequencing of this TCR beta chain was carried out in a study of CD8 T cells in Susac syndrome (dated by TCRdb to the late 2010s). Looking at the study overall: Repertoire sequencing was used to test whether CD8+ T cell activation and differentiation in Susac syndrome was antigen driven. Results and caveats for the whole study, not just this receptor: The number of individuals in the TCR sequencing and HLA analysis was acknowledged as relatively small.

High-throughput TCR beta sequencing profiled peripheral blood CD8+ and CD4+ T cells from healthy donors, Susac syndrome patients and multiple sclerosis patients. The multiple sclerosis controls were treatment-naive patients whose relapsing-remitting disease, either stable or active, fulfilled the revised McDonald criteria. Bulk CD8+ and CD4+ T cells were purified magnetically by negative isolation, whereas CD8+ TEMRA cells were enriched by FACS. Blood was collected in EDTA tubes and processed within 24 hours, with PBMCs isolated through density gradient centrifugation. PBMCs intended for TCR sequencing were cryopreserved in liquid nitrogen and were subsequently thawed in a 37 degrees C water bath. Purity of sorted or isolated CD4+, CD8+ and CD8+ TEMRA cells was at least 90%. RNA was extracted using the RNeasy kit, and roughly 0.5 to 1 ug of the RNA was reverse transcribed with random hexamers. The immunoSEQ multiplex PCR assay, which covers 54 Vbeta and 13 Jbeta segments, was used to amplify TCR beta CDR3 regions. Bias from PCR amplification was corrected by using a synthetic template baseline for primer optimization and for computational correction. The original pipeline was this. Reads were annotated to V, D and J genes per IMGT and analyzed with immunoSEQ Analyzer, keeping only productive sequences. Clonality was calculated as one minus the Shannon entropy normalized by log2 of the number of productive unique sequences. Public and private clones were assessed among the 100 most prevalent clones of each patient and control. Clones were defined as Susac-specific when absent from the healthy and MS cohorts, from about 970 published viral clones and from other ImmuneACCESS disease sequences. TCRdb applied fastp at Q25 and MiXCR to the public reads, then kept only in-frame beta chains. One record per CDR3 amino acid sequence lists the most common genes and DNA. The V and J calls and clone size are TCRdb's, not the authors'. The sample has roughly 200,000 distinct CDR3 sequences on record, approximately 95% of them singletons. The ten largest clones capture 0.093% of the sample.

Concerning this clonotype: Its antigen target is currently unknown. Per-nucleotide qualities are absent, and no much larger clonotype sits a single base away.

The CDR3, from cysteine to phenylalanine, totals 14 residues. The entry retains the CDR3 DNA only, 42 bases that are in frame from base 1. CDR1 DFQATT and CDR2 SNEGSKA are derived from the germline V gene (reference sequence). The V and J ends are trimmed by 0 bases and 3 bases, leaving 12 bases between them. The V and J segments used are TRBV20-1 and TRBJ2-7, with the D gene not clear enough to name. The specimen was CD4+ T cells from PBMCs. The receptor comes from a human donor with multiple sclerosis. The CDR3 reads as follows: CSARDWPRHYEQYF. Here is the DNA: TGCAGTGCTAGAGATTGGCCCCGGCACTACGAGCAGTACTTC.